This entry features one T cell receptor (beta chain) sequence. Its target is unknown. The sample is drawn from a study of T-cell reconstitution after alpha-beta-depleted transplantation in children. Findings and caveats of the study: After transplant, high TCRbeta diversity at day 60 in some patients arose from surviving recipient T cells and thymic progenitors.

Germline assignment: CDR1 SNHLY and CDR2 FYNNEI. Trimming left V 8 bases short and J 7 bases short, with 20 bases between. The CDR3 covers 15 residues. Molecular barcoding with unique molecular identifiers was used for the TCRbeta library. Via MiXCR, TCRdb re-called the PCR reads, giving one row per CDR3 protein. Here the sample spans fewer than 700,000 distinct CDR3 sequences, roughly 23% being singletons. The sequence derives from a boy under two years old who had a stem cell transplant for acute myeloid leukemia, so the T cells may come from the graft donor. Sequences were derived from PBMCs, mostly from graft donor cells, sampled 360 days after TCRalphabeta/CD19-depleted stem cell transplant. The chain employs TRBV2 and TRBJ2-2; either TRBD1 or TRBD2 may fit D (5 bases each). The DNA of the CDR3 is TGTGCCAGCCGGGGCAGGGTGGTCCTTGGCGGGGAGCTGTTTTTT. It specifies CASRGRVVLGGELFF.